The entry below gives a single T cell receptor beta chain sequence along with its context. What it binds is not known. CDR3 length: 15 residues. Germline CDR1 reads SEHNR; CDR2 reads FQNEAQ (reference sequence). Trimming cost V 5 bases and J 3 bases, with 17 bases left between them. This sample is part of a study of cytomegalovirus exposure and HLA in healthy donors. Study as a whole: A data release that came early held some 84 million unique TCRs from HLA-typed donors. Of around 410 genotyped donors, roughly 76% grouped in the Caucasian-associated ancestry cluster. General study results and limits: Several of the most significant clusters appeared, in a later analysis, to be linked to common viral pathogens.

Primers for the PCR totalled 60 Vbeta and 13 Jbeta. Authors' processing steps: Among the unique TCR beta chains that a later analysis counted, some 73 million in all, 10 million to 13 million were shared. The protocol was immunoSEQ multiplex PCR, while the TCRdb copy is restricted to in-frame clones and leaves out a portion. From that table come the V and J calls and clone size; the DNA was used to work out D and trimming. The sample lists over 110,000 clones, more than 70% occurring once. The clonotype was recovered from a male donor in good health and CMV-seropositive. The genes are TRBV7-9 and TRBJ2-7; perhaps TRBD1 as D (6 bases). The material sequenced was PBMCs. CDR3 nucleotide sequence: TGTGCCAGCAGCCCTGGGGGCGTACAGTTCTACGAGCAGTACTTC. It translates to CASSPGGVQFYEQYF. Full variable domain (rest looked up from reference TRBV7-9 and TRBJ2-7): DTGVSQNPRHKITKRGQNVTFRCDPISEHNRLYWYRQTLGQGPEFLTYFQNEAQLEKSRLLSDRFSAERPKGSFSTLEIQRTEQGDSAMYLCASSPGGVQFYEQYFGPGTRLTVT.